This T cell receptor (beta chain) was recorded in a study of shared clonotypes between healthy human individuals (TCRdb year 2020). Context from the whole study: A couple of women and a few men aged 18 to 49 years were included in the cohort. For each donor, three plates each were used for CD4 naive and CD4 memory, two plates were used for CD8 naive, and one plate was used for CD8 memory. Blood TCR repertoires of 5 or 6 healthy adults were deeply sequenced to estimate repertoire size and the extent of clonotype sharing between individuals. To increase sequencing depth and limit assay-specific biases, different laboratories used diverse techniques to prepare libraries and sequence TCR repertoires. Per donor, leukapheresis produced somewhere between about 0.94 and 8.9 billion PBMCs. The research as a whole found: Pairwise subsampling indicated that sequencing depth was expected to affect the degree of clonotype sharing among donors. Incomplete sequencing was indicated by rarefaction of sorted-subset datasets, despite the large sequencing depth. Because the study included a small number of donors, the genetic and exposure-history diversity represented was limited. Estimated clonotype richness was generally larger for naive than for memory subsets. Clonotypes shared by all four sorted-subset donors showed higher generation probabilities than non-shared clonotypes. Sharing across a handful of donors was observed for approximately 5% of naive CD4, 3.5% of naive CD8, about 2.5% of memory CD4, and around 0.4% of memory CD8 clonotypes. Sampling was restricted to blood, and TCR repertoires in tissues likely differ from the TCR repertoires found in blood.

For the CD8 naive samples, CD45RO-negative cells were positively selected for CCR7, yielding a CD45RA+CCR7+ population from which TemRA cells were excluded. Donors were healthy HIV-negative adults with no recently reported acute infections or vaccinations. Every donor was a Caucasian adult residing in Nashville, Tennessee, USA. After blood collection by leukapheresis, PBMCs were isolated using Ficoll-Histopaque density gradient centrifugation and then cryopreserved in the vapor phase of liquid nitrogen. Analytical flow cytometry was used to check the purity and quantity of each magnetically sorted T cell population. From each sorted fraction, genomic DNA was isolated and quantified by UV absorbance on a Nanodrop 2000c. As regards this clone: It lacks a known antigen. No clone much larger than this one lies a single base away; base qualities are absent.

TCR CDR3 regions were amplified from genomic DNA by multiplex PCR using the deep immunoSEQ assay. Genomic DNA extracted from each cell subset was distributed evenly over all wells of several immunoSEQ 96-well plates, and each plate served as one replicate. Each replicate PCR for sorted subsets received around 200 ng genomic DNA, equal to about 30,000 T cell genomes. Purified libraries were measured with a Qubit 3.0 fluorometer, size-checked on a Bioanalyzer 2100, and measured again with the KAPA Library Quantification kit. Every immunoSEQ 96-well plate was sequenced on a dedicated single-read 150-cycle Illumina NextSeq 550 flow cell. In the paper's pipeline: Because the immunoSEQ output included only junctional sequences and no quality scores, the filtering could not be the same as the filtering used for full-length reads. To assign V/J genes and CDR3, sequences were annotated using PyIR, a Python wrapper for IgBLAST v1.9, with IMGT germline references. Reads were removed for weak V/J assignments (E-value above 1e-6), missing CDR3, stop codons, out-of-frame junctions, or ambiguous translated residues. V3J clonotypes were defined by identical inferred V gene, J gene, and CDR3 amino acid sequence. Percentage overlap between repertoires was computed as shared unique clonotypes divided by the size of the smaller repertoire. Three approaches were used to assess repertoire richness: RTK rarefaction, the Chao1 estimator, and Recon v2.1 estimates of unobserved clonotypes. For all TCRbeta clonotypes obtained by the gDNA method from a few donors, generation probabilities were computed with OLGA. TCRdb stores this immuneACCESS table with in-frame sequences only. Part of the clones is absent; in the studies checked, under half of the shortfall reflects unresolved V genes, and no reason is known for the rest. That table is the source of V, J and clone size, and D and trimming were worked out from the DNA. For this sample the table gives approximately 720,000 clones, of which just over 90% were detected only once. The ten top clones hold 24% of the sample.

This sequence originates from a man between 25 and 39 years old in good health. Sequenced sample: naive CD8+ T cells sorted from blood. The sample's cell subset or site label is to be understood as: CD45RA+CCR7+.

The bases are TGCACCAGCAGCCAAGGAACAGCGGCACCTAGAACAGATACGCAGTATTTT. Its protein is CTSSQGTAAPRTDTQYF. The chain couples TRBV1 to TRBJ2-3; the table's D call, TRBD2, has no DNA check behind it. TRBV1 is a listed pseudogene. Measured from the cysteine to the phenylalanine, the CDR3 is 17 residues long. The CDR3 DNA has 51 bases and is translated from base 1.